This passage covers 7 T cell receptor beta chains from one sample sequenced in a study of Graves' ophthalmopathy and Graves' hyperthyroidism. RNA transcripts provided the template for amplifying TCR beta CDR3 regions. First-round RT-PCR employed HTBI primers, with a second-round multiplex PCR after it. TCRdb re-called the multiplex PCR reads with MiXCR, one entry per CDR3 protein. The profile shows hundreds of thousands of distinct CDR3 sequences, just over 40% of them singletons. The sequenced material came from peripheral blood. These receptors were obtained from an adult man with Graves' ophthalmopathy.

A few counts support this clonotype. The CDR3 reads CSASQGGITEAFF. CDR3 DNA sequence: TGCAGCGCCTCACAGGGGGGGATCACTGAAGCTTTCTTT. The gene calls are TRBV29-1 and TRBJ1-1; 8 bases map to TRBD1. CDR3 length: 13 amino acids. The germline CDR1 and CDR2 sequences are SQVTM and ANQGSEA. V dropped 7 bases and J dropped 4; count of bases not matched to a gene: 8. The whole variable domain, remainder taken from reference TRBV29-1 and TRBJ1-1, is SAVISQKPSRDICQRGTSLTIQCQVDSQVTMMFWYRQQPGQSLTLIATANQGSEATYESGFVIDKFPISRPNLTFSTLTVSNMSPEDSSIYLCSASQGGITEAFFGQGTRLTVV.

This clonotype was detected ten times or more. The CDR3 sequence: CASGDDRANTGELFF. CDR3 nucleotides: TGTGCCAGCGGCGACGATCGGGCGAACACCGGGGAGCTGTTTTTT. The J gene is TRBJ2-2, the V gene TRBV7-3; D unresolved. Trimming stripped 8 bases from V and 0 bases from J, with 13 bases between. Germline V gene lookup returns CDR1 SGHTA and CDR2 FQGTGA. CDR3 length equals 15 residues.

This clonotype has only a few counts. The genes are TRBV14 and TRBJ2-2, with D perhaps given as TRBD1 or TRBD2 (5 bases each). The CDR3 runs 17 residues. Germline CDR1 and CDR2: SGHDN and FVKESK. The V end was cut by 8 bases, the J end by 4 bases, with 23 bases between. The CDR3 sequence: CASSGSLPGFSTGELFF. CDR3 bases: TGTGCCAGCTCGGGGTCCCTTCCAGGGTTTAGCACCGGGGAGCTGTTTTTT.

CDR3 in DNA: TGTGCCAGTAGTGTACGTCCTCGGGGTCGGGCACCCCTCCACTTT. It translates to CASSVRPRGRAPLHF. This chain links TRBV19 with TRBJ1-6; D is unclear. V was pared by 5 bases and J by 11 bases, with 19 bases between. Germline lookup yields CDR1 LNHDA and CDR2 SQIVND (reference sequence). The CDR3 is 15 amino acids. The full variable domain, in which reference TRBV19 and TRBJ1-6 provide the parts outside the CDR3, is DGGITQSPKYLFRKEGQNVTLSCEQNLNHDAMYWYRQDPGQGLRLIYYSQIVNDFQKGDIAEGYSVSREKKESFPLTVTSAQKNPTAFYLCASSVRPRGRAPLHFGNGTRLTVT.

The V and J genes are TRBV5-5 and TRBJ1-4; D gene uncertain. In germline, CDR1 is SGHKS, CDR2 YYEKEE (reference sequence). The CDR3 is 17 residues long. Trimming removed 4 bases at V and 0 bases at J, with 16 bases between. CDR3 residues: CASSIIPQHATNEKLFF. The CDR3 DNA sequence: TGTGCCAGCAGCATCATCCCCCAACATGCAACTAATGAAAAACTGTTTTTT.

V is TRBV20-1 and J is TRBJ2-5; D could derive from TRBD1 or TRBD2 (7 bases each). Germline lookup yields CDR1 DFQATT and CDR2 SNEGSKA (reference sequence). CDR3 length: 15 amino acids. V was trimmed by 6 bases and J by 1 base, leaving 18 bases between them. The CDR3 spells CSAGGSRQGQETQYF. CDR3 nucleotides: TGCAGTGCGGGGGGGAGTCGACAGGGCCAAGAGACCCAGTACTTC.

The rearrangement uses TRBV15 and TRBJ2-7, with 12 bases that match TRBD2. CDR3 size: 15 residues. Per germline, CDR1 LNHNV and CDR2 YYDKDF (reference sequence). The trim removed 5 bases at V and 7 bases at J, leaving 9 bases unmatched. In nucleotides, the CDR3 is TGTGCCACCAGCCCCGGGACTAGCGGGCGCAATGAGCAGTACTTC. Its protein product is CATSPGTSGRNEQYF.